This T cell receptor beta chain was recorded in a study of long-term antiretroviral therapy in people with HIV. The trim removed 3 bases at V and 4 bases at J, leaving 10 bases unmatched. The length of the CDR3 is 17 residues. Germline CDR1 is SGHTA and CDR2 is FQGNSA. They ran version v3.0 of the immunoSEQ assay at survey level. Only in-frame clones appear in the TCRdb table, and some are missing; sequencing was by immunoSEQ multiplex PCR. Of tens of thousands of clones in the sample, 85% to 95% were seen once. Concerning this clone itself: The antigen remains unidentified.

Findings and limits, study-wide: Clonotypes expanded prior to ART showed repertoire dominance at all sampled time points.

The clonotype comes from a man aged 45-65 years with HIV. Sequences were derived from unsorted PBMCs, sampled 5.3 years after starting antiretroviral therapy. V and J are TRBV7-2 and TRBJ2-2; 8 bases are shared with TRBD2. The CDR3 nucleotides read TGTGCCAGCAGCTTCAGCTTTTTAGCGGGGCGCACCGGGGAGCTGTTTTTT. As protein: CASSFSFLAGRTGELFF.